One and the same sample provided the 9 T cell receptor beta chains below, sequenced in a study of monozygotic twins with inflammatory bowel disease. From the 5' RACE reads, TCRdb lists one entry per CDR3 protein and no DNA. The ten top clones account for roughly 7%, within a sample of some 160,000 distinct CDR3 sequences. Material: blood. These receptors were collected from a human donor with ulcerative colitis or Crohn's disease, or a healthy co-twin of an affected twin (not recorded which).

V usage is TRBV10-3 and J usage is TRBJ2-5; no DNA is available, so the TRBD1 call from TCRdb remains unchecked. In germline, CDR1 is ENHRY, CDR2 SYGVKD. The length of the CDR3 is 15 residues. CDR3 residues: CAISPGTGGQETQYF.

The chain carries TRBV12-3 or TRBV12-4 and TRBJ2-7; the D call from TCRdb, TRBD1, cannot be confirmed without DNA. The CDR3 consists of 14 residues. The CDR3 sequence is CASNIAGRGYEQYF.

The chain uses TRBV28 and TRBJ2-7; TCRdb designates TRBD1, a call that cannot be tested without DNA. CDR3 length: 15 amino acids. Germline V gene sequence: CDR1 MDHEN, CDR2 SYDVKM. CDR3 sequence reads: CASSLFGQGAYEQYF.

CDR3: CASSLELAGVGAYEQYF. The chain carries TRBV11-2 and TRBJ2-7; the TCRdb call, TRBD2, lacks DNA for checking. From germline, CDR1 is SGHAT and CDR2 FQNNGV. The CDR3 loop spans 17 amino acids.

The V and J genes are TRBV5-5 and TRBJ1-6. Germline CDR1 and CDR2: SGHKS and YYEKEE (reference sequence). The CDR3 has 16 residues. This chain's CDR3 is CASSSRRSSYNSPLHF.

The CDR3 region is CSASLAVNTGELFF. The chain employs TRBV20-1 and TRBJ2-2; TCRdb's assignment of TRBD2 cannot be checked, as there is no DNA. The V gene's germline CDR1 is DFQATT and CDR2 SNEGSKA (reference sequence). This CDR3 has 14 amino acids.

The V and J genes are TRBV11-1 and TRBJ2-5; TCRdb selects TRBD1, and the lack of DNA leaves this call unchecked. From germline, CDR1 is SGHAT and CDR2 FQDESV (reference sequence). This CDR3 has 13 amino acids. The CDR3 loop is CASSAGSGEAQYF.

The rearrangement joins TRBV4-1 to TRBJ2-7; the TRBD2 assignment by TCRdb is unverifiable without DNA. The CDR3 consists of 19 residues. Germline-derived CDR1 and CDR2 are MGHRA and YSYEKL. The CDR3 is CASSQDSSNLKGYTYEQYF.

The CDR3 region is CASSLVGPERGFEFF. This chain connects TRBV28 to TRBJ2-1; as DNA is missing, the TRBD2 call by TCRdb cannot be tested. CDR1 is MDHEN and CDR2 is SYDVKM in the germline V gene. CDR3 length equals 15 residues.